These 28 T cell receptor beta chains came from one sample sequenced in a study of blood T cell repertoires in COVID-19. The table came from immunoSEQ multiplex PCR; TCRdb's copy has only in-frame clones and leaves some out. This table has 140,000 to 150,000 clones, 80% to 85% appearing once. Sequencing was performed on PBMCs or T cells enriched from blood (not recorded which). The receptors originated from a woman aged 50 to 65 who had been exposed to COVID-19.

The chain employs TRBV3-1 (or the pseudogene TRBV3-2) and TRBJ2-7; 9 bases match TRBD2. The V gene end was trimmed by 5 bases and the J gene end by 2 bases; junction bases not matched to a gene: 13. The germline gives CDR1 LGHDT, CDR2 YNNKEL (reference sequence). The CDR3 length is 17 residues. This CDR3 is CASSTPEPSGETYEQYF. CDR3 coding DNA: TGTGCCAGCAGCACCCCTGAGCCTAGCGGGGAAACCTACGAGCAGTACTTC.

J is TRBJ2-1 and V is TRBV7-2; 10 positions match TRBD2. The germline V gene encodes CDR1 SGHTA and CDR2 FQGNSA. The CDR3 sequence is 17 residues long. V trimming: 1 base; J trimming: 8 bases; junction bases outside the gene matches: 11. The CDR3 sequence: CASSLGWASGSGDEQFF. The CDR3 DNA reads TGTGCCAGCAGCTTAGGTTGGGCTAGCGGGAGTGGTGATGAGCAGTTCTTC.

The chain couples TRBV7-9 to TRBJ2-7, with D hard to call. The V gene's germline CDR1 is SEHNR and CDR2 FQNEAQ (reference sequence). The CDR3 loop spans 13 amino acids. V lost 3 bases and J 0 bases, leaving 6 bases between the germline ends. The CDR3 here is CASSFASSYEQYF. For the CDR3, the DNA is TGTGCCAGCAGCTTTGCGAGCTCCTACGAGCAGTACTTC.

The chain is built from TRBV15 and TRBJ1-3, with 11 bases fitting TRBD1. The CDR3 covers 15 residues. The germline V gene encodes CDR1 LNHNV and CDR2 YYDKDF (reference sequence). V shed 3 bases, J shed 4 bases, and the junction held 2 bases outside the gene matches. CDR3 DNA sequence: TGTGCCACCAGCAGGGGACAGGGGGTGGGAAACACCATATATTTT. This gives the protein CATSRGQGVGNTIYF. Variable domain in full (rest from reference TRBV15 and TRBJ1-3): DAMVIQNPRYQVTQFGKPVTLSCSQTLNHNVMYWYQQKSSQAPKLLFHYYDKDFNNEADTPDNFQSRRPNTSFCFLDIRSPGLGDTAMYLCATSRGQGVGNTIYFGEGSWLTVV.

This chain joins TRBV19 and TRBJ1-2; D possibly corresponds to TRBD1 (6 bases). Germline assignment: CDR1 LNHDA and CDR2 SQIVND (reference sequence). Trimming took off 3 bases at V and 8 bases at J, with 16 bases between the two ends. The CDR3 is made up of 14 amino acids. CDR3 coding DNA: TGTGCCAGTAGTATTTATCAGGGGCCGGGAGGCTACACCTTC. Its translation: CASSIYQGPGGYTF.

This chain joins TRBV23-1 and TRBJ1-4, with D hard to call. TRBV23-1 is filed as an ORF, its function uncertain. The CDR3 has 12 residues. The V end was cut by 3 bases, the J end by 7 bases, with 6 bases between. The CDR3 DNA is TGCGCCAGCAGTCATCTCTGTGAAAAACTGTTTTTT. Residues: CASSHLCEKLFF.

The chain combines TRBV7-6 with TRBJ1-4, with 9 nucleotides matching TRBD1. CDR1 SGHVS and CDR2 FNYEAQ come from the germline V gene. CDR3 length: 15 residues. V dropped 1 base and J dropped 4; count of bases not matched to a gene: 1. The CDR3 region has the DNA TGTGCCAGCAGCTTAGGACAGGGGGTTAATGAAAAACTGTTTTTT. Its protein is CASSLGQGVNEKLFF.

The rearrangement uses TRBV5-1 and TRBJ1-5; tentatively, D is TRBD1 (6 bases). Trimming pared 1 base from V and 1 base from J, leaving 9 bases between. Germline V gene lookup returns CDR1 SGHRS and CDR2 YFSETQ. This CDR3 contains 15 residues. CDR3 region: CASSLQGSSNQPQHF. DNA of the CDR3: TGCGCCAGCAGCTTGCAGGGGTCCAGCAATCAGCCCCAGCATTTT.

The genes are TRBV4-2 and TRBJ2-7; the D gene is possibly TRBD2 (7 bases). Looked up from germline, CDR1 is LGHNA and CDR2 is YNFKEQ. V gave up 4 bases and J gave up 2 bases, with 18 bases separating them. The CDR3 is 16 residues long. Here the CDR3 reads CASSLRGGDLAYEQYF. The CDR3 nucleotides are TGTGCCAGCAGCCTGAGGGGGGGGGATTTGGCCTACGAGCAGTACTTC.

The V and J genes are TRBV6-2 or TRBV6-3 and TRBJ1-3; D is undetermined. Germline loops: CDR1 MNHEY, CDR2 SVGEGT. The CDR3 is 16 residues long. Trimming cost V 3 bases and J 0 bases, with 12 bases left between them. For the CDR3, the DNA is TGTGCCAGCAGTTATCAGACGGGGAGCTCTGGAAACACCATATATTTT. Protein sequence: CASSYQTGSSGNTIYF.

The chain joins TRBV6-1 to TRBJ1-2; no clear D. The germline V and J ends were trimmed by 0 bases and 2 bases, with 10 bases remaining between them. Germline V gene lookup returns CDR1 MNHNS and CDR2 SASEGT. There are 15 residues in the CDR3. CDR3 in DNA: TGTGCCAGCAGTGAAGCGAGGCCCGGGAACTATGGCTACACCTTC. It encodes CASSEARPGNYGYTF.

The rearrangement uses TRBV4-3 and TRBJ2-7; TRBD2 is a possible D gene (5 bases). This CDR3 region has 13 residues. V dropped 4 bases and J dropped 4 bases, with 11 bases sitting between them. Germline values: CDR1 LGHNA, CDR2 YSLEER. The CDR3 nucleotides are TGCGCCAGCAGCCTCGAAACGGGGTACGAGCAGTACTTC. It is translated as CASSLETGYEQYF.

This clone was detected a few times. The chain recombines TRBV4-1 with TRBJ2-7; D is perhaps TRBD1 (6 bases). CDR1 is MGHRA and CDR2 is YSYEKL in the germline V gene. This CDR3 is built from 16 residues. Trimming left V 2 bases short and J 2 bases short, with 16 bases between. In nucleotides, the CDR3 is TGCGCCAGCAGCCAACAAGTCCTCGGACAGACCTACGAGCAGTACTTC. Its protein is CASSQQVLGQTYEQYF.

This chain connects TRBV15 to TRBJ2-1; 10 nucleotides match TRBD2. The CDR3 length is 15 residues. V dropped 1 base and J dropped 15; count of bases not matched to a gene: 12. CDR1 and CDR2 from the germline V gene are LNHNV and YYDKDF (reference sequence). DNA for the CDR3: TGTGCCACCAGCAGAGCTGGAGCGGGAGGGCAAGAGGGGTTCTTC. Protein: CATSRAGAGGQEGFF.

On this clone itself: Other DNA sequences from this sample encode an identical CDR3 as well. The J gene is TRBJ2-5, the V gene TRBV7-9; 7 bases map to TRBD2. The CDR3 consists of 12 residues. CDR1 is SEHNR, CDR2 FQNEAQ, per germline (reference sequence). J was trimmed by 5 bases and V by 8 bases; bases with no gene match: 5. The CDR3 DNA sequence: TGTGCCAGCTCCTCCGGGGGGGAGACCCAGTACTTC. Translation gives CASSSGGETQYF.

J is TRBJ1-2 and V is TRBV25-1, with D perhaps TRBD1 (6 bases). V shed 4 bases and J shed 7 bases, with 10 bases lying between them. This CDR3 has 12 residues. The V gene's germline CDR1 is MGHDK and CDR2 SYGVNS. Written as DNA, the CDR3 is TGTGCCAGCAGTGCACCGACAGGTGGCTACACCTTC. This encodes CASSAPTGGYTF.

The CDR3 protein is CASSGSGRAPTGELFF. As DNA, the CDR3 is TGTGCCAGCAGTGGTAGCGGGAGGGCGCCCACCGGGGAGCTGTTTTTT. The rearrangement links TRBV2 to TRBJ2-2, with 11 bases lining up with TRBD2. V shed 4 bases, J shed 4 bases, and the junction held 5 bases outside the gene matches. Looked up from germline, CDR1 is SNHLY and CDR2 is FYNNEI. The CDR3 consists of 16 residues.

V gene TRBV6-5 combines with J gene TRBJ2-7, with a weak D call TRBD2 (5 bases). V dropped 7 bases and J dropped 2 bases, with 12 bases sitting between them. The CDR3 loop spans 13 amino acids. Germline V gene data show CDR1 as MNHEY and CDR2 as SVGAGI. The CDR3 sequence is CASTLDGTYEQYF. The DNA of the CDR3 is TGTGCCAGCACCCTGGACGGGACCTACGAGCAGTACTTC.

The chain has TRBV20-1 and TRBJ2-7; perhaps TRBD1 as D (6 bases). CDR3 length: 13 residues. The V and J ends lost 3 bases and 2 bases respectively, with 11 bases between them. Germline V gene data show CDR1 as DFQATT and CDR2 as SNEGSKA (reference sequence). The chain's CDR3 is CSASGGRTYEQYF. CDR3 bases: TGCAGTGCTAGTGGGGGCCGAACCTACGAGCAGTACTTC.

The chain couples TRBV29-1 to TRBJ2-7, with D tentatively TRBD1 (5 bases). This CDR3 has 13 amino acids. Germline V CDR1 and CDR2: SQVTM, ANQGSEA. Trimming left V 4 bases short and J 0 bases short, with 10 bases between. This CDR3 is CSVVKGPSYEQYF. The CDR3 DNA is TGCAGCGTTGTTAAGGGGCCCTCCTACGAGCAGTACTTC.

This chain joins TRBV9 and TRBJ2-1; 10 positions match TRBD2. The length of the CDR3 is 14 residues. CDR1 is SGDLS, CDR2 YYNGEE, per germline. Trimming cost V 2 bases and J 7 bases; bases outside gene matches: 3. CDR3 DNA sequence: TGTGCCAGCAGCGTTTTAGCGGGAGGAAATGAGCAGTTCTTC. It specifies CASSVLAGGNEQFF. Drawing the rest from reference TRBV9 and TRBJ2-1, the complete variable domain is DSGVTQTPKHLITATGQRVTLRCSPRSGDLSVYWYQQSLDQGLQFLIQYYNGEERAKGNILERFSAQQFPDLHSELNLSSLELGDSALYFCASSVLAGGNEQFFGPGTRLTVL.

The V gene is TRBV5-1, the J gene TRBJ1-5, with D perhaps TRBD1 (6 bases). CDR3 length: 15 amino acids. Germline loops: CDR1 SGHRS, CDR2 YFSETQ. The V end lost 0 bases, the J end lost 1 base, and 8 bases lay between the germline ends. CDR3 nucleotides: TGCGCCAGCAGCTTGGATCAGGGGAGCAATCAGCCCCAGCATTTT. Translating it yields CASSLDQGSNQPQHF.

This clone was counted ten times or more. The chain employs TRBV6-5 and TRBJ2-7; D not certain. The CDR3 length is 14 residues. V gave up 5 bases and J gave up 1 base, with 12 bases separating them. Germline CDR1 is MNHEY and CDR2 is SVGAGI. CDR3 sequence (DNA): TGTGCCAGCAGTCCTACAGATACTTCCTACGAGCAGTACTTC. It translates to CASSPTDTSYEQYF.

CDR3 in DNA: TGTGCCAGCTCACCTTCAGTCTCTGGGGCCAACGTCCTGACTTTC. It yields the protein CASSPSVSGANVLTF. This chain links TRBV18 with TRBJ2-6, with unresolved D. CDR1 and CDR2 (germline): KGHSH, LQKENI. Trimming took 3 bases from V and 0 from J, leaving 6 bases between them. The CDR3 length is 15 residues.

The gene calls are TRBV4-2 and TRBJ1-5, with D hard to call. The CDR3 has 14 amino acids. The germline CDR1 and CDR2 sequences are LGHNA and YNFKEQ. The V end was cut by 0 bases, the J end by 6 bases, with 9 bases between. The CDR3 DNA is TGTGCCAGCAGCCAAGATCGAGATGTTCAGCCCCAGCATTTT. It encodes CASSQDRDVQPQHF.

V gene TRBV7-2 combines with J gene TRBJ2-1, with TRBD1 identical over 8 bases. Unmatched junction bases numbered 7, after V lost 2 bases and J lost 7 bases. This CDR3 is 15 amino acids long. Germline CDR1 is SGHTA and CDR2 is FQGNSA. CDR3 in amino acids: CASSLNPGGRNEQFF. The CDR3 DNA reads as TGTGCCAGCAGCTTAAATCCAGGGGGCCGGAATGAGCAGTTCTTC. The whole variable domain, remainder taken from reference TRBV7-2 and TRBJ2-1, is GAGVSQSPSNKVTEKGKDVELRCDPISGHTALYWYRQSLGQGLEFLIYFQGNSAPDKSGLPSDRFSAERTGGSVSTLTIQRTQQEDSAVYLCASSLNPGGRNEQFFGPGTRLTVL.

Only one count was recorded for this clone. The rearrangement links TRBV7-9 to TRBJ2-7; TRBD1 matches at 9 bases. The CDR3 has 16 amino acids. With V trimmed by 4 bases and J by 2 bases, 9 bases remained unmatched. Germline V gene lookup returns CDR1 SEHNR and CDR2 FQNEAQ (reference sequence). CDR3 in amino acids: CASSWGPGQGPYEQYF. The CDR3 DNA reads TGTGCCAGCAGCTGGGGACCGGGACAGGGACCCTACGAGCAGTACTTC.

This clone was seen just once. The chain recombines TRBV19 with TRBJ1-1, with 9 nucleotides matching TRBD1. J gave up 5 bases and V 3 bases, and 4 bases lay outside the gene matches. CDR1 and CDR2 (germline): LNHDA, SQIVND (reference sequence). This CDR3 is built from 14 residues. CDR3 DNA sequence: TGTGCCAGTAGTATCGGGACAGGGAGAACTGAAGCTTTCTTT. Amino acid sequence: CASSIGTGRTEAFF.